This TCR beta chain came from a study of T cell changes during pregnancy in multiple sclerosis. Profiled with immunoSEQ multiplex PCR; TCRdb holds only in-frame clones, not every one. The profile covers roughly 50,000 clones, with 85% to 95% appearing a single time and approximately 0.67% taken by the ten largest. The source was CD4+ T cells from peripheral blood mononuclear cells, collected in the third trimester of pregnancy. The sequence came from a female donor with multiple sclerosis, enrolled in a pregnancy study.

CDR3 amino acids: CASSSDRVPYEQYF. The CDR3 nucleotides read TGTGCCAGCAGCTCGGACAGGGTCCCCTACGAGCAGTACTTC. V is TRBV11-3 and J is TRBJ2-7; TRBD1 matches at 8 bases. The V gene's germline CDR1 is SGHNT and CDR2 YENEEA. V lost 4 bases to trimming and J lost 2 bases; unmatched junction nucleotides: 4. The CDR3 extends over 14 amino acids.